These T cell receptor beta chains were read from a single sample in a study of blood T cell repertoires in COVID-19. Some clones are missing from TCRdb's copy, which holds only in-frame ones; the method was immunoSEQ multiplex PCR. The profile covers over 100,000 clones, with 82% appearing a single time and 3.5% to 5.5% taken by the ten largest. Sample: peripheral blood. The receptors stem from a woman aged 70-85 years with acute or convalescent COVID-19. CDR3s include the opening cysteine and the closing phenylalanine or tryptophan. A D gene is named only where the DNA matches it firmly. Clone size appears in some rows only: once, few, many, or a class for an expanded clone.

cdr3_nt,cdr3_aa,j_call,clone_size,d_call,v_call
TGCGCCAGCAGCCAAGCCCTGGGACAGGGGTGGAACACTGAAGCTTTCTTT,CASSQALGQGWNTEAFF,TRBJ1-1,.,TRBD1,TRBV4-3
TGTGCCAGCAGTGTTGAAGGGGGTTATGGCTACACCTTC,CASSVEGGYGYTF,TRBJ1-2,.,.,TRBV2
TGTGCCAGCAGCTCTTCAGTGGGGGCTGGCTACACCTTC,CASSSSVGAGYTF,TRBJ1-2,.,.,TRBV11-3
TGTGCCAGCAGCTTAGATTGGGGGCCACGCTCCTACAATGAGCAGTTCTTC,CASSLDWGPRSYNEQFF,TRBJ2-1,.,.,TRBV7-2
TGTGCCAGCAGCCCTTTGTCAGGCAGCTATGGCTACACCTTC,CASSPLSGSYGYTF,TRBJ1-2,.,.,TRBV7-2
TGTGCCAGCAGCCAAGATCGGGGGGCCCTAGCCAAAAACATTCAGTACTTC,CASSQDRGALAKNIQYF,TRBJ2-4,.,.,TRBV3-1/TRBV3-2
TGTGCCAGCAGGGAGGACCCCCCCACTGAAGCTTTCTTT,CASREDPPTEAFF,TRBJ1-1,.,.,TRBV12-3/TRBV12-4
TGCAGCGTTGCCCTGCCGGATGGCTACACCTTC,CSVALPDGYTF,TRBJ1-2,.,.,TRBV29-1
TGTGCCAGCAGCCGCGACAGGGTGGGAGGCTACACCTTC,CASSRDRVGGYTF,TRBJ1-2,once,TRBD1,TRBV5-6
TGCGCCAGCAGCAGAACAGACTCTGGAAACACCATATATTTT,CASSRTDSGNTIYF,TRBJ1-3,.,.,TRBV5-1
TGTGCCAGCTCACCTCAGGGGAGCAATGGCTACACCTTC,CASSPQGSNGYTF,TRBJ1-2,.,.,TRBV18